The 10 T cell receptor beta chains presented below share a single source sample, sequenced in a study of blood T cell repertoires in COVID-19. This table comes from immunoSEQ multiplex PCR, and its TCRdb copy is limited to in-frame clones, with some not included. This sample has roughly 200,000 clones, with around 80% found just once. The sample consisted of peripheral blood. These receptors all come from a woman at least 80 years old with active or convalescent COVID-19.

The CDR3 protein is CASSFQTGALPTDTQYF. As DNA, the CDR3 is TGTGCCAGCAGCTTTCAGACAGGGGCCTTACCCACAGATACGCAGTATTTT. J is TRBJ2-3 and V is TRBV13, with 8 bases lining up with TRBD1. Germline CDR1 and CDR2: PRHDT and FYEKMQ (reference sequence). With 3 bases clipped from V and 2 bases from J, the junction kept 10 bases outside the gene matches. CDR3 length equals 17 residues. Variable domain in full (rest from reference TRBV13 and TRBJ2-3): AAGVIQSPRHLIKEKRETATLKCYPIPRHDTVYWYQQGPGQDPQFLISFYEKMQSDKGSIPDRFSAQQFSDYHSELNMSSLELGDSALYFCASSFQTGALPTDTQYFGPGTRLTVL.

This clone was detected only once. This specimen includes other DNA sequences encoding the same CDR3. V gene TRBV28 combines with J gene TRBJ2-3, with 10 positions matching TRBD1. After removal of 5 bases from V and 1 base from J, the junction contained 3 bases not matched to a gene. Germline CDR1 MDHEN, CDR2 SYDVKM. The CDR3 has 15 residues. The CDR3 DNA reads as TGTGCCAGCAGTCTCGGGACAGGGGGCACAGATACGCAGTATTTT. It yields the protein CASSLGTGGTDTQYF.

The chain carries TRBV6-2 or TRBV6-3 and TRBJ2-5; 13 bases are shared with TRBD2. CDR1 is MNHEY and CDR2 is SVGEGT in the germline V gene. The CDR3 spans 15 residues. Trimming took 5 bases from V and 5 from J; bases not matched to a gene: 5. The CDR3 bases are TGTGCCAGCAGTCGGACTAGCGGGGGCCGTGAGACCCAGTACTTC. It specifies CASSRTSGGRETQYF.

The chain has TRBV2 and TRBJ1-6; 7 bases align to TRBD1. Germline values: CDR1 SNHLY, CDR2 FYNNEI. V shed 6 bases, J shed 0 bases, and the junction held 8 bases outside the gene matches. CDR3 length equals 17 residues. Here the CDR3 reads CASSEAGGGSYNSPLHF. DNA for the CDR3: TGTGCCAGCAGCGAGGCAGGGGGAGGCTCCTATAATTCACCCCTCCACTTT. Complete variable domain (other parts from reference TRBV2 and TRBJ1-6): EPEVTQTPSHQVTQMGQEVILRCVPISNHLYFYWYRQILGQKVEFLVSFYNNEISEKSEIFDDQFSVERPDGSNFTLKIRSTKLEDSAMYFCASSEAGGGSYNSPLHFGNGTRLTVT.

The chain has TRBV15 and TRBJ2-5; the match to TRBD2 covers 14 bases. Germline V gene data show CDR1 as LNHNV and CDR2 as YYDKDF (reference sequence). The V segment lost 2 bases and the J segment 7 bases; nucleotides outside the gene matches: 3. The CDR3 consists of 15 residues. CDR3 protein: CATSRPTSGGGTQYF. The CDR3, as DNA: TGTGCCACCAGCAGACCGACTAGCGGGGGGGGGACCCAGTACTTC.

This clone occurred once. The chain employs TRBV9 and TRBJ2-5; TRBD1 might be the D (5 bases). CDR3 size: 13 residues. V lost 1 base and J lost 4, with 8 bases in between. From germline, CDR1 is SGDLS and CDR2 YYNGEE. Written as DNA, the CDR3 is TGTGCCAGCAGCGTACAGGGTCGAGAGACCCAGTACTTC. Encoded protein: CASSVQGRETQYF. The full variable domain, its missing parts supplied by reference TRBV9 and TRBJ2-5, is DSGVTQTPKHLITATGQRVTLRCSPRSGDLSVYWYQQSLDQGLQFLIQYYNGEERAKGNILERFSAQQFPDLHSELNLSSLELGDSALYFCASSVQGRETQYFGPGTRLLVL.

This chain connects TRBV4-3 to TRBJ2-6, with D unclear. V was cut by 4 bases and J by 0 bases, with 7 bases left in between. The CDR3 totals 15 residues. The germline V gene has CDR1 LGHNA and CDR2 YSLEER. The CDR3 sequence is CASSRGDSGANVLTF. The CDR3 region has the DNA TGCGCCAGCAGCCGCGGAGACTCTGGGGCCAACGTCCTGACTTTC.

Concerning this clone itself: Other DNA sequences in this sample translate to the same CDR3. The gene calls are TRBV2 and TRBJ1-3; TRBD1 matches 10 bases. The CDR3 is 16 amino acids. CDR1 SNHLY and CDR2 FYNNEI come from the germline V gene. Trimming cost V 6 bases and J 2 bases; bases outside gene matches: 7. As DNA, the CDR3 is TGTGCCAGCAGCGAATTAGGACAGGGGGCTGGAAACACCATATATTTT. It translates to CASSELGQGAGNTIYF.

This sequence joins TRBV7-2 and TRBJ2-3; unclear D gene. The CDR3 has 12 residues. CDR1 is SGHTA and CDR2 is FQGNSA in the germline V gene. V shed 5 bases and J shed 5 bases, with 8 bases lying between them. The CDR3 sequence is CASSTLVDTQYF. Written as DNA, the CDR3 is TGTGCCAGCAGCACATTGGTAGATACGCAGTATTTT.

The V call is TRBV27, the J call TRBJ2-3, with D unresolved. This CDR3 has 13 amino acids. The ends were cut back, 0 bases at V and 6 bases at J, with 7 bases in the middle. Germline V gene data show CDR1 as MNHEY and CDR2 as SMNVEV (reference sequence). The CDR3 bases are TGTGCCAGCAGTTTATCGGGCTTTGATACGCAGTATTTT. It yields the protein CASSLSGFDTQYF.